The TCR beta chain described here comes from a study of glioma-infiltrating T cells. Whole-study findings and limits: Above-expected tissue-blood divergence occurred in all gliomas, most in low-grade ones.

The V gene's germline CDR1 is SGHNT and CDR2 YYREEE (reference sequence). Trimming removed 4 bases from V and 2 bases from J, with 9 bases in between. This CDR3 is 13 amino acids long. Ten or more counts support this clonotype. What it binds is not known. The iRepertoire nested amplicon-rescue multiplex PCR amplified TCR alpha and beta CDR3s from RNA. One entry per CDR3 protein, called by TCRdb with MiXCR from the multiplex PCR reads. The sample lists some 90,000 distinct CDR3 sequences, 35% to 50% occurring once. The chain recombines TRBV5-4 with TRBJ2-5, with D perhaps matching TRBD2 (6 bases). Sequencing was carried out using glioma tissue, nonneoplastic brain tissue, or PBMCs (not recorded which). This receptor was obtained from a human donor with low-grade glioma or glioblastoma, undergoing nonglioma brain surgery, or in good health (not recorded which). This CDR3 reads CASSRDSQETQYF. Written as DNA, the CDR3 is TGTGCCAGCAGCCGGGACTCGCAAGAGACCCAGTACTTC.